This T cell receptor (beta chain) was recovered during a study of blood T cell repertoires in COVID-19. The data were produced by immunoSEQ multiplex PCR, yet TCRdb's version contains in-frame clones alone and is incomplete. In the table there are 300,000 to 400,000 clones, 88% of which are singletons. The specimen was peripheral blood. This clonotype was sampled from a woman aged 70-85 years with COVID-19, enrolled during active disease.

The CDR3 DNA reads as TGTGCCAGCAGCTTGAGCGGTTATCAGCCCCAGCATTTT. Translating it yields CASSLSGYQPQHF. V is TRBV5-8 and J is TRBJ1-5, with D uncertain. V was trimmed by 1 base and J by 5 bases, leaving 7 bases between them. The CDR3 consists of 13 residues. Germline V gives CDR1 SGHTS, CDR2 YDEGEE.